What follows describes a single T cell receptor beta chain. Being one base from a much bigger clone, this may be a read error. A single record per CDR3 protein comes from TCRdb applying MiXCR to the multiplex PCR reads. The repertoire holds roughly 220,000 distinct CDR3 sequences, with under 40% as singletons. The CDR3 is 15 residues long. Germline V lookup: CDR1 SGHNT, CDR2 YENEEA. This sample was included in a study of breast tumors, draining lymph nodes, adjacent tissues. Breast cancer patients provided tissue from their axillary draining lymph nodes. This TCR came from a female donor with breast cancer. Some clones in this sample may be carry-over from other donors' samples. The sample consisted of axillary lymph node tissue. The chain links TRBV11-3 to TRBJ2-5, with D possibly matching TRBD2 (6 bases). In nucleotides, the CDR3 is TGTGCCGGCAGCTTAGAAACCGGGCCCGGGGGGACCCAGTACTTC. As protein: CAGSLETGPGGTQYF.